Reported below is one T cell receptor beta chain. Its antigen remains unknown. Other DNA sequences in this sample translate to the same CDR3. Germline CDR1 reads SEHNR; CDR2 reads FQNEAQ (reference sequence). V gave up 8 bases and J gave up 2 bases; unmatched junction bases: 6. The CDR3 sequence is 15 residues long. The sample comes from a study of cytomegalovirus exposure and HLA in healthy donors. The study, taken as a whole, reports: Productive status was seen about 87% or about 30% of the time for most TCR beta V segments in an earlier analysis. An ancestry cluster, one associated with Asian ancestry, reportedly showed fewer N-insertions than the approximately 650-donor mean in a later analysis.

60 Vbeta and 13 Jbeta primers were used in PCR. The table came from immunoSEQ multiplex PCR; TCRdb's copy has only in-frame clones and leaves some out. The table lists fewer than 250,000 clones, 60% to 80% of them singletons. The origin of this receptor is a male donor in good health and CMV-seronegative. J is TRBJ2-3 and V is TRBV7-9, with 11 nucleotides matching TRBD2. Sequenced material: PBMCs. CDR3 amino acids: CASSGLAGSTDTQYF. CDR3 nucleotides: TGTGCCAGCTCCGGACTAGCGGGTTCCACAGATACGCAGTATTTT.